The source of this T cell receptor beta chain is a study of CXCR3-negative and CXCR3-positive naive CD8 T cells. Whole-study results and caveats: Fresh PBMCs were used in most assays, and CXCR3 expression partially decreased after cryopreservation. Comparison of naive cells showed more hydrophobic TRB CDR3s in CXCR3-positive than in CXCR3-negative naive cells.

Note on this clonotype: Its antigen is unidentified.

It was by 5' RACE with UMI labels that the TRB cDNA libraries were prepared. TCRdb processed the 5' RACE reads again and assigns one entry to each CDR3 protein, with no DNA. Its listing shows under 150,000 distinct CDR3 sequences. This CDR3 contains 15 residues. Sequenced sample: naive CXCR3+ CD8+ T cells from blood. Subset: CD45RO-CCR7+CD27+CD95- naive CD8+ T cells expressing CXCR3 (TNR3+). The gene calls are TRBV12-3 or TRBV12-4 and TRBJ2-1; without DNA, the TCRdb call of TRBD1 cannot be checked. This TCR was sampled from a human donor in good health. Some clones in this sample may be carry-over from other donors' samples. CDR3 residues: CASRSSGGISNEQFF.